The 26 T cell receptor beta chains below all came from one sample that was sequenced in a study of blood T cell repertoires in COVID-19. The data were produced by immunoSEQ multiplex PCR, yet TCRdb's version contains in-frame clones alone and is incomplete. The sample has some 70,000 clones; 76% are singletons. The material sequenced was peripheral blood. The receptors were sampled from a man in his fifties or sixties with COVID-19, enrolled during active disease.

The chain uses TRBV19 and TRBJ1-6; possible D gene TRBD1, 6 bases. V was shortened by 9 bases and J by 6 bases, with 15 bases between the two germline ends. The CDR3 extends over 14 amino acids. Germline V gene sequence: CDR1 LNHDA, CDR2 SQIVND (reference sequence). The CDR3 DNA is TGTGCCAGCCAAGGAACAGGGTTTAATTCACCCCTCCACTTT. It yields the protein CASQGTGFNSPLHF. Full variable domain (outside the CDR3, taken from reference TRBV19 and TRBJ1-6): DGGITQSPKYLFRKEGQNVTLSCEQNLNHDAMYWYRQDPGQGLRLIYYSQIVNDFQKGDIAEGYSVSREKKESFPLTVTSAQKNPTAFYLCASQGTGFNSPLHFGNGTRLTVT.

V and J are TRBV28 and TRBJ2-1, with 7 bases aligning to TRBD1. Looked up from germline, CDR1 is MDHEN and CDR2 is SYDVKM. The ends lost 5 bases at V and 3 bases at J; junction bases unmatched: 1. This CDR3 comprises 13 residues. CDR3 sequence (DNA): TGTGCCAGCAGTCGGGACAGCTACAATGAGCAGTTCTTC. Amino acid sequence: CASSRDSYNEQFF.

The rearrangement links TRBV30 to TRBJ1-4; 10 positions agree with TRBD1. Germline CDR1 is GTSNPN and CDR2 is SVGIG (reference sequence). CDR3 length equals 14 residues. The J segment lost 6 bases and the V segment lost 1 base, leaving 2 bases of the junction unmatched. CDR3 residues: CAWSEGTGDEKLFF. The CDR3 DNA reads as TGTGCCTGGAGTGAGGGGACAGGGGATGAAAAACTGTTTTTT.

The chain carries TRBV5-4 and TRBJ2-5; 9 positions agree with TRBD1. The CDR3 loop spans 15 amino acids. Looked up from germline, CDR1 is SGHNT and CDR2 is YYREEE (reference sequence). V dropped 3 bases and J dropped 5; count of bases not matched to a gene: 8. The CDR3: CASSSGTGIFETQYF. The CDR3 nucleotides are TGTGCCAGCAGCTCCGGGACAGGGATTTTCGAGACCCAGTACTTC. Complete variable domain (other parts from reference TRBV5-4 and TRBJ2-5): ETGVTQSPTHLIKTRGQQVTLRCSSQSGHNTVSWYQQALGQGPQFIFQYYREEENGRGNFPPRFSGLQFPNYSSELNVNALELDDSALYLCASSSGTGIFETQYFGPGTRLLVL.

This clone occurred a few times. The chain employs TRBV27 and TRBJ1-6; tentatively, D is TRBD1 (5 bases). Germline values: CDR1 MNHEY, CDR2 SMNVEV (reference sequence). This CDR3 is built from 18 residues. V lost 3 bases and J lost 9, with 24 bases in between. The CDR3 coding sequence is TGTGCCAGCAGTTTTTCGACAGCGGGTTTAACCATGGGTTCACCCCTCCACTTT. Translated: CASSFSTAGLTMGSPLHF.

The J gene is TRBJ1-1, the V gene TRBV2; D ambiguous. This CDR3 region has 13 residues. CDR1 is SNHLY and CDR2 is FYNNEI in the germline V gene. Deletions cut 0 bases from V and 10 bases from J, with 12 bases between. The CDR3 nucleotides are TGTGCCAGCAGTGAAGCGCAAACCGCGGGAGCTTTCTTT. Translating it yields CASSEAQTAGAFF. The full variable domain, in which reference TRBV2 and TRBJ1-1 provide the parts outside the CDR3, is EPEVTQTPSHQVTQMGQEVILRCVPISNHLYFYWYRQILGQKVEFLVSFYNNEISEKSEIFDDQFSVERPDGSNFTLKIRSTKLEDSAMYFCASSEAQTAGAFFGQGTRLTVV.

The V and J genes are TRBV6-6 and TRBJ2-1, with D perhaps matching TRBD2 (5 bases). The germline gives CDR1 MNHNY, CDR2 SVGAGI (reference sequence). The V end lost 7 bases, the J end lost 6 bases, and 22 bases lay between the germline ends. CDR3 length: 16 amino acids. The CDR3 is CASTRSGLGKSNEQFF. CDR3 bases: TGTGCCAGCACTCGATCTGGACTGGGTAAGTCCAATGAGCAGTTCTTC.

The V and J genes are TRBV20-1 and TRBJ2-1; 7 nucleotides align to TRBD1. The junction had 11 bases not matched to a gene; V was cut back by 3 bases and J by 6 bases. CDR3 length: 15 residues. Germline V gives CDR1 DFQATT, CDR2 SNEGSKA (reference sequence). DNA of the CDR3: TGCAGTGCTAGTGGGACAGCTTCGAGGCGCAATGAGCAGTTCTTC. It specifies CSASGTASRRNEQFF.

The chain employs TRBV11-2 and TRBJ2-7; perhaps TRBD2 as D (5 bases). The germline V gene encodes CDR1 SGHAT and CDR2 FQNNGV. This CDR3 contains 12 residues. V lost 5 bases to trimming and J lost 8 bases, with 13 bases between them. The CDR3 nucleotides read TGTGCCAGCAGCGCCCCACTAGGACAGCAGTACTTC. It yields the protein CASSAPLGQQYF.

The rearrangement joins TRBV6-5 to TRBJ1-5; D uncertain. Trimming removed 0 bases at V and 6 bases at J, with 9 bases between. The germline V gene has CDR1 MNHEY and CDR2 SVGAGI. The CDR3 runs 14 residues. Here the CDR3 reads CASSYSRRSQPQHF. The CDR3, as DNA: TGTGCCAGCAGTTACTCCCGCCGGAGTCAGCCCCAGCATTTT.

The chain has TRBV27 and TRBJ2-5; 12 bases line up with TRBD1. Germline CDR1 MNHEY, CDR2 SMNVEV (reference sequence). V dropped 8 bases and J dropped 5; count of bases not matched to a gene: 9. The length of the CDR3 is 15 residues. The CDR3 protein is CASSTGTGGVETQYF. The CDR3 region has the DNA TGTGCCAGCTCGACGGGGACAGGGGGCGTTGAGACCCAGTACTTC.

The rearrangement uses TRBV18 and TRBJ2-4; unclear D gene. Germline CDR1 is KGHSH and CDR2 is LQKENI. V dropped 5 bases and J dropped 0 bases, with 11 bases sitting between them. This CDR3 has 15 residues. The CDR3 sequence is CASSASSSAKNIQYF. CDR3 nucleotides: TGTGCCAGCTCAGCGTCTAGTTCAGCCAAAAACATTCAGTACTTC. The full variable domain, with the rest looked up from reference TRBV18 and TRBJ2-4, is NAGVMQNPRHLVRRRGQEARLRCSPMKGHSHVYWYRQLPEEGLKFMVYLQKENIIDESGMPKERFSAEFPKEGPSILRIQQVVRGDSAAYFCASSASSSAKNIQYFGAGTRLSVL.

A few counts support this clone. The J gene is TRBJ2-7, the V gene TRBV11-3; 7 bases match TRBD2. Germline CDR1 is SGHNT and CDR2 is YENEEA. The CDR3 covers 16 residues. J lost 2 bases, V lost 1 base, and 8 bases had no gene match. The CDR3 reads CASSLGPPSGAYEQYF. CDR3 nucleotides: TGTGCCAGCAGCTTAGGTCCCCCTAGCGGAGCCTACGAGCAGTACTTC.

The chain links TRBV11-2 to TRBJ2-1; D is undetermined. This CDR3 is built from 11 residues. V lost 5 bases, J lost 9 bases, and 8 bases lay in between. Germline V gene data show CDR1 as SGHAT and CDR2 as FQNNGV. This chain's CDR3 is CASSPSGEQFF. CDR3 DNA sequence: TGTGCCAGCAGCCCCTCCGGTGAGCAGTTCTTC.

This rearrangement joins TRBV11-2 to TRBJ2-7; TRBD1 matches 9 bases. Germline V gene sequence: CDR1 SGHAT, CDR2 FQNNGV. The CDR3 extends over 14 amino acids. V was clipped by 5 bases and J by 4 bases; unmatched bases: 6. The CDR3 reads CASSDWDRDYEQYF. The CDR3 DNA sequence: TGTGCCAGCAGCGACTGGGACAGGGATTACGAGCAGTACTTC.

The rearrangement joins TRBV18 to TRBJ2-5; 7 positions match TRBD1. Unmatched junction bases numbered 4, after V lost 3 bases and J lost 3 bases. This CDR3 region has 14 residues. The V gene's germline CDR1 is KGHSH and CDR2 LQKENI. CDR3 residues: CASSPAGTEETQYF. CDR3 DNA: TGTGCCAGCTCACCGGCTGGGACAGAAGAGACCCAGTACTTC.

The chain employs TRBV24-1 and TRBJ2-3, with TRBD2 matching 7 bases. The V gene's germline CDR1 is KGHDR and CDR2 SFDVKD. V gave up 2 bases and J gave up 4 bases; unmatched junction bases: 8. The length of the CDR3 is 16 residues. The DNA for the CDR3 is TGTGCCACCAGTGATTCCAAAGCGGGGTTCTCAGATACGCAGTATTTT. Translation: CATSDSKAGFSDTQYF.

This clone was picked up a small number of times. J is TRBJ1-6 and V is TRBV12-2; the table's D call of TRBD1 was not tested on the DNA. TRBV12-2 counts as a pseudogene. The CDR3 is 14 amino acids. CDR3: CASRFDKKNSPLHF. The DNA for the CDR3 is TGTGCAAGTCGCTTCGACAAGAAGAATTCACCCCTCCACTTT.

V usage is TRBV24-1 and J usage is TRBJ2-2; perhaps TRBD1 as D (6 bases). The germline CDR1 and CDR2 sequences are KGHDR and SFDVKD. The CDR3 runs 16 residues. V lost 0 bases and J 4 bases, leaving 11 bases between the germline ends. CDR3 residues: CATSDLGQIPTGELFF. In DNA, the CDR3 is TGTGCCACCAGTGATTTGGGACAGATACCCACCGGGGAGCTGTTTTTT.

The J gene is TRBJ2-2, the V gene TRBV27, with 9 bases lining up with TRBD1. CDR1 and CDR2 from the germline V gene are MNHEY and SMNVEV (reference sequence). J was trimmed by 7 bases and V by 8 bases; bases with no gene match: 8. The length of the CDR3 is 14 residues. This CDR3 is CASRDRVANGELFF. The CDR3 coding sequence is TGTGCCAGCCGGGACAGGGTTGCAAACGGGGAGCTGTTTTTT.

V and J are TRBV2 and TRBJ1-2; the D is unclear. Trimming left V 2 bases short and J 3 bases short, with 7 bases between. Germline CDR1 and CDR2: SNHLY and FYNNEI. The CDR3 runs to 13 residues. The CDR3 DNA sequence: TGTGCCAGCAGTGAAACAGAAGACTATGGCTACACCTTC. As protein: CASSETEDYGYTF.

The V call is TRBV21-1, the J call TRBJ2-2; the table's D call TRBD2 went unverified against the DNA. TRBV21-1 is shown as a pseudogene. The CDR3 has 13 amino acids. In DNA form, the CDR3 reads TGTGCCAGCAGCCCAAGATTAGCGGGGGAGCTGTTTTTT. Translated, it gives CASSPRLAGELFF.

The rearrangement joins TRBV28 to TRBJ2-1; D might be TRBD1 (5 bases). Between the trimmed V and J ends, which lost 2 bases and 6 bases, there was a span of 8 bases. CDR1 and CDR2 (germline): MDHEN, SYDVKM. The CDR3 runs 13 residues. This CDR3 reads CASSLGQGNEQFF. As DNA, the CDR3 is TGTGCCAGCAGTTTAGGGCAGGGCAATGAGCAGTTCTTC.

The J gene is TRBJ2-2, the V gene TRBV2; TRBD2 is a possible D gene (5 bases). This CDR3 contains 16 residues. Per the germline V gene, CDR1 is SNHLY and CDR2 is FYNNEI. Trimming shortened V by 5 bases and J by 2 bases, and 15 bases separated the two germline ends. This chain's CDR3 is CASSPIGLGNTGELFF. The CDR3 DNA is TGTGCCAGCAGTCCGATCGGACTGGGAAACACCGGGGAGCTGTTTTTT.

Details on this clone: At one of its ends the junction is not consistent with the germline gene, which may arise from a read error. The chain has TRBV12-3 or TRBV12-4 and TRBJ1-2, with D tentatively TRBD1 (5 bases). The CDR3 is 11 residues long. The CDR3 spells CASGRGVVTEF. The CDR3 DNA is TGTGCCAGCGGTCGGGGGGTCGTTACAGAATTC.

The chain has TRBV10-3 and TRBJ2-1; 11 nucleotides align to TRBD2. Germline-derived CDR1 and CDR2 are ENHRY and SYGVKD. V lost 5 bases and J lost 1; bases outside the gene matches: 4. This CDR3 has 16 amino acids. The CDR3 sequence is CAISPRTSGSYNEQFF. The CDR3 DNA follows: TGTGCCATCAGTCCAAGGACTAGCGGGTCCTACAATGAGCAGTTCTTC.